A selection of T cell receptor beta chains follows, all from one sample in a study of CD8 T cells in Susac syndrome. TCRdb fed the immunoSEQ multiplex PCR reads into MiXCR, producing one record per CDR3 protein. The top ten hold 0.4% to 0.5% of the sample, which has about 47,000 distinct CDR3 sequences, 85% to 95% seen once. Sequencing input: CD8+ T cells from PBMCs. The receptors originated from a human donor in good health. Both conserved end residues are part of each CDR3. Clone sizes are given selectively: once, few, many, or a class where the clone is expanded.

>NA|TRBJ2-7|TRBV2
CASSYRMGASYEQYF
>once|TRBJ2-7|TRBV13
CASSLGSSSYEQYF
>NA|TRBJ1-1|TRBV19
CASRPTTNTEAFF
>NA|TRBJ2-1|TRBV12-3/TRBV12-4
CASRARLAGGSGSYNEQFF
>NA|TRBJ1-1|TRBV23-1
CASSPRQGQGNTEAFF
>NA|TRBJ2-7|TRBV27
CASSFSQGPFYEQYF
>NA|TRBJ2-7|TRBV16
CASSPMSMHEQYF
>NA|TRBJ2-7|TRBV2
CASSGGGGDISYEQYF
>NA|TRBJ1-1|TRBV7-9
CASSLPGRNTEAFF
>NA|TRBJ1-4|TRBV6-5
CASSYSNGDEKLFF
>once|TRBJ1-1|TRBV29-1
CSGTGLYTEAFF
>NA|TRBJ2-1|TRBV7-9
CASSLRTSGTYNEQFF
>NA|TRBJ1-2|TRBV11-2
CASSLTQGAISYGFSDYGYTF
>NA|TRBJ2-1|TRBV20-1
CSASRTGSSSYNEQFF
>NA|TRBJ2-7|TRBV14
CASSQGSYSYEQYF
>NA|TRBJ1-1|TRBV12-3/TRBV12-4
CASSLGLRNTEAFF
>few|TRBJ2-7|TRBV4-1
CASSQERGYEQCF
>once|TRBJ2-1|TRBV5-6
CASSVRGTEDEQFF
>NA|TRBJ2-1|TRBV2
CASSVPSGGPNEQFF
>NA|TRBJ2-3|TRBV5-1
CASSPKERVDTDTQYF
>NA|TRBJ2-7|TRBV7-9
CASSLAGADSYEQYF
>NA|TRBJ1-3|TRBV29-1
CSVGDTGSGNTIYF
>NA|TRBJ2-7|TRBV20-1
CSARWREGLYEQYF
>NA|TRBJ2-7|TRBV29-1
CSVEESTGFGYEQYF
>NA|TRBJ2-1|TRBV27
CASSRTRGNEQFF
>NA|TRBJ2-3|TRBV7-2
CASSSSTGISTDTQYF
>NA|TRBJ1-1|TRBV19
CASSIDRQTEAFF
>few|TRBJ2-7|TRBV18
CASSPAGEQYF
>NA|TRBJ2-1|TRBV4-1
CASSQYTSGRSHNEQFF
>NA|TRBJ1-1|TRBV4-3
CASSQARANVNTEAFF
>NA|TRBJ2-7|TRBV6-2/TRBV6-3
CASSYSKPGIGYEQYF
>NA|TRBJ2-5|TRBV24-1
CATSDEFQETQYF
>NA|TRBJ1-2|TRBV2
CASSEVAGGDYGYTF
>NA|TRBJ2-7|TRBV5-1
CASSWRGNSYEQYF
>NA|TRBJ2-1|TRBV5-1
CTSSLRGLGDEQFF
>NA|TRBJ2-7|TRBV6-1
CASSDQLAPRPYEQYF
>NA|TRBJ1-1|TRBV27
CASSTRTGLNTEAFF
>NA|TRBJ2-5|TRBV12-3/TRBV12-4
CASSSGTDSQETQYF
>NA|TRBJ1-4|TRBV7-9
CASTVPENEKLLF
>NA|TRBJ1-1|TRBV19
CASSIGVGTEAFF
>NA|TRBJ1-2|TRBV7-9
CASSLFRGDGYTF
>once|TRBJ2-7|TRBV7-9
CASSLGQGAFGSYEQYF
>NA|TRBJ2-7|TRBV29-1
CSVELGTFPYEQYF
>NA|TRBJ2-7|TRBV2
CASRPDYSYEQYF
>NA|TRBJ2-2|TRBV5-5
CASSRVGGDTGELFF
>NA|TRBJ2-5|TRBV23-1
CASSQRQREGRRQETQYF